This section outlines one T cell receptor (beta chain) sequence together with its context. The data originate from a study of graft-versus-host responses after intestinal transplantation. V dropped 4 bases and J dropped 2; count of bases not matched to a gene: 7. The CDR3 consists of 15 residues. Germline lookup yields CDR1 MNHEY and CDR2 SMNVEV (reference sequence). Method: immunoSEQ multiplex PCR; TCRdb's copy keeps in-frame clones and lacks some. The sample comprises over 45,000 clones, about 93% of which are singletons, and about 5.5% rests with the top ten. This receptor was obtained from a human patient who received an intestinal transplant, so some T cells may come from the graft donor. V usage is TRBV27 and J usage is TRBJ2-7, with 8 bases identical to TRBD2. This sample comprised PBMCs, obtained 750 to 800 days after a first intestinal transplant, on the day of a second. CDR3 in amino acids: CASSSVAAGAYEQYF. CDR3 nucleotide sequence: TGTGCCAGCAGTTCGGTAGCAGCGGGGGCCTACGAGCAGTACTTC.